Shown below are 27 T cell receptor beta chains from a single sample sequenced in a study of blood T cells in healthy people across ages. Using a J-beta primer mix together with a sample-barcoded 5' primer, a second PCR was run for about 6 to 11 cycles. One entry per CDR3 protein, called by TCRdb with MiXCR from the 5' RACE reads. Of about 750,000 distinct CDR3 sequences listed, approximately 55% are singletons. The sequencing sample was made of blood. Receptor source: a man older than 75 in good health.

The chain uses TRBV7-7 and TRBJ2-5; D possibly corresponds to TRBD1 (5 bases). The germline CDR1 and CDR2 sequences are SSHAT and FNYEAQ (reference sequence). This CDR3 has 13 residues. CDR3 nucleotides: TGTGCTAGCTCATCAGGGATGGCAGAGACCCAGTACTTC. Translation gives CASSSGMAETQYF.

The rearrangement joins TRBV20-1 to TRBJ2-7, with 9 bases lining up with TRBD2. Trimming cost V 4 bases and J 3 bases; bases outside gene matches: 4. CDR1 is DFQATT, CDR2 SNEGSKA, per germline (reference sequence). The length of the CDR3 is 13 residues. CDR3 coding DNA: TGCAGTGCTATTAGCGGGAGCCGCTACGAGCAGTACTTC. Translated, it gives CSAISGSRYEQYF.

V gene TRBV5-1 combines with J gene TRBJ2-7; no clear D. The germline V gene encodes CDR1 SGHRS and CDR2 YFSETQ. Trimming took off 1 base at V and 3 bases at J, with 5 bases between the two ends. CDR3 length: 12 amino acids. The CDR3 DNA reads as TGCGCCAGCAGCTTGAAGTGCTACGAGCAGTACTTC. This gives the protein CASSLKCYEQYF.

The chain carries TRBV10-2 and TRBJ1-6; D gene ambiguous. The CDR3 loop spans 14 amino acids. Trimming took off 3 bases at V and 8 bases at J, with 11 bases between the two ends. Germline V lookup: CDR1 WSHSY, CDR2 SAAADI. In DNA, the CDR3 is TGCGCCAGCAGTGAAGGACTCCTATATTCACCCCTCCACTTT. The encoded protein is CASSEGLLYSPLHF.

This clonotype was counted a single time. The chain links TRBV12-3 or TRBV12-4 to TRBJ2-1; TRBD1 matches 9 bases. Unmatched junction bases numbered 13, after V lost 6 bases and J lost 10 bases. This CDR3 has 15 amino acids. This CDR3 reads CASSQKTGGAFEQFF. In DNA form, the CDR3 reads TGTGCCAGCAGCCAAAAAACAGGGGGCGCGTTCGAGCAGTTCTTC.

The chain carries TRBV3-1 and TRBJ2-1; 9 positions agree with TRBD2. This CDR3 contains 15 residues. The V segment lost 5 bases and the J segment 15 bases; nucleotides outside the gene matches: 17. Germline-derived CDR1 and CDR2 are LGHDT and YNNKEL (reference sequence). The CDR3 reads CASSAKPGREGPGFF. For the CDR3, the DNA is TGTGCCAGCAGCGCCAAACCAGGGCGGGAGGGACCTGGGTTCTTC.

This sequence joins TRBV12-3 or TRBV12-4 and TRBJ2-1; the match to TRBD2 covers 16 bases. This CDR3 contains 17 residues. The V gene end was trimmed by 5 bases and the J gene end by 6 bases; junction bases not matched to a gene: 7. In nucleotides, the CDR3 is TGTGCCAGCAGTCCCCTGGGGACTAGCGGGAGGGTCAATGAGCAGTTCTTC. It encodes CASSPLGTSGRVNEQFF.

The V and J genes are TRBV7-2 and TRBJ2-5; D remains unclear. The J call is uncertain, as TRBJ2-4 better fits the DNA end. Germline loops: CDR1 SGHTA, CDR2 FQGNSA. This CDR3 is built from 13 residues. CDR3 coding DNA: TGTGCCAGCAGCCCTGGTCCCAAAAACATTCAGTACTTC. Its translation is CASSPGPKNIQYF.

DNA of the CDR3: TGTGCCAGCGGGGGGCTTAACAATGAGCAGTTCTTC. This gives the protein CASGGLNNEQFF. This chain links TRBV5-5 with TRBJ2-1; D might be TRBD1 or TRBD2, each matching 6 bases. Trimming stripped 7 bases from V and 5 bases from J, with 10 bases between. This CDR3 contains 12 residues. Germline assignment: CDR1 SGHKS and CDR2 YYEKEE (reference sequence).

The CDR3 bases are TGTGCCATCAGCGACCCGAGGGGGGAAGGGATCATTCAGTACTTC. Residues: CAISDPRGEGIIQYF. The V gene is TRBV10-3, the J gene TRBJ2-7, with D perhaps TRBD1 or TRBD2 (6 bases each). The end of the DNA fits TRBJ2-4 better, so the J call may be wrong. The CDR3 extends over 15 amino acids. Germline V gives CDR1 ENHRY, CDR2 SYGVKD.

V usage is TRBV20-1 and J usage is TRBJ2-1; D gene ambiguous. The tail of the sequence fits TRBJ2-7 better, so the J call may be wrong. The CDR3 has 14 residues. Germline V lookup: CDR1 DFQATT, CDR2 SNEGSKA (reference sequence). The CDR3, as DNA: TGCAGTGCTAGAGTTCTCAGCTCGGGCTACGAGCAGTACTTC. Translating it yields CSARVLSSGYEQYF.

The J gene is TRBJ2-5, the V gene TRBV7-8, with TRBD1 matching over 7 bases. There are 16 residues in the CDR3. The J segment lost 6 bases and the V segment lost 5 bases, leaving 15 bases of the junction unmatched. Germline V CDR1 and CDR2: SGHVS, FQNEAQ. The CDR3 DNA sequence: TGTGCCAGCAGCCAAAGGGGGCAGGGGAGCGTAAAGACCCAGTACTTC. This gives the protein CASSQRGQGSVKTQYF.

The chain couples TRBV20-1 to TRBJ1-2, with D unresolved. This CDR3 region has 13 residues. Germline CDR1 is DFQATT and CDR2 is SNEGSKA (reference sequence). V dropped 0 bases and J dropped 2 bases, with 7 bases sitting between them. The CDR3 coding sequence is TGCAGTGCTAGAGATCCCCAGAACTATGGCTACACCTTC. It codes for CSARDPQNYGYTF.

CDR3 coding DNA: TGCAGTGCTCAGGATCGGGGAAACATTCAGTACTTC. Amino acids: CSAQDRGNIQYF. The J gene is TRBJ2-4, the V gene TRBV20-1; possible D gene TRBD2, 5 bases. V was pared by 5 bases and J by 6 bases, with 11 bases between. The germline CDR1 and CDR2 sequences are DFQATT and SNEGSKA (reference sequence). The CDR3 runs to 12 residues.

The chain employs TRBV5-1 and TRBJ2-2; possibly TRBD1 for D (7 bases). Trimming removed 5 bases from V and 5 bases from J, with 16 bases in between. This CDR3 is built from 15 residues. Germline V gene lookup returns CDR1 SGHRS and CDR2 YFSETQ. DNA for the CDR3: TGCGCCAGCAGAGAAAGACAGGGAGGAACCGGGGAGCTGTTTTTT. Its protein is CASRERQGGTGELFF.

This clonotype showed up just a few times. The chain combines TRBV2 with TRBJ1-6, with a possible D match to TRBD1 (5 bases). Germline-derived CDR1 and CDR2 are SNHLY and FYNNEI. V gave up 6 bases and J gave up 9 bases, with 15 bases separating them. This CDR3 has 14 residues. The CDR3, as DNA: TGTGCCAGCAGGAATGAGGGGTTGGGTTCACCCCTCCACTTT. It encodes CASRNEGLGSPLHF.

The chain carries TRBV10-3 and TRBJ2-5, with 11 bases identical to TRBD2. The ends lost 10 bases at V and 12 bases at J; junction bases unmatched: 10. Germline values: CDR1 ENHRY, CDR2 SYGVKD. The CDR3 is 12 amino acids. The chain's CDR3 is CATMGLADLKYF. The CDR3 coding sequence is TGTGCCACCATGGGACTAGCGGACCTTAAGTACTTC.

The rearrangement uses TRBV7-3 and TRBJ2-1; 10 bases align to TRBD2. This CDR3 region has 14 residues. V lost 6 bases and J lost 5; bases outside the gene matches: 4. Germline V lookup: CDR1 SGHTA, CDR2 FQGTGA. Here the CDR3 DNA reads TGTGCCAGCAGTGAGCTAGCGGGAGACAATGAGCAGTTCTTC. This codes for CASSELAGDNEQFF.

The rearrangement links TRBV29-1 to TRBJ2-4; 9 nucleotides match TRBD1. The tail of the sequence fits TRBJ2-7 better, so the J call may be wrong. CDR3 length: 12 residues. Germline V gives CDR1 SQVTM, CDR2 ANQGSEA. The CDR3 protein is CSVRQGDREQYF. The CDR3 region has the DNA TGCAGCGTCCGACAGGGGGACCGCGAGCAGTACTTC.

The CDR3 here is CSAETGQFF. CDR3 bases: TGCAGCGCGGAGACAGGGCAGTTCTTC. The chain employs TRBV29-1 and TRBJ2-1, with a weak D call TRBD1 (6 bases). Germline CDR1 and CDR2: SQVTM and ANQGSEA. The CDR3 spans 9 residues. V lost 7 bases to trimming and J lost 12 bases, with 10 bases between them.

This clonotype was counted once. The V and J genes are TRBV7-3 and TRBJ2-3; D ambiguous. This CDR3 comprises 15 residues. V lost 5 bases, J lost 2 bases, and 14 bases lay in between. Looked up from germline, CDR1 is SGHTA and CDR2 is FQGTGA. CDR3 sequence reads: CASSPVWTTTDTQYF. The CDR3 bases are TGTGCCAGCAGCCCCGTCTGGACGACCACAGATACGCAGTATTTT.

This clonotype was recorded only once. The rearrangement joins TRBV3-1 to TRBJ1-2; D not resolved. The V gene lost 0 bases and the J gene lost 3 bases, with 14 bases spanning the gap. The germline CDR1 and CDR2 sequences are LGHDT and YNNKEL (reference sequence). The CDR3 runs 16 residues. In DNA, the CDR3 is TGTGCCAGCAGCCAAGATTGGCAAGGGAAAGACTATGGCTACACCTTC. It translates to CASSQDWQGKDYGYTF.

V and J are TRBV6-6 and TRBJ2-7; 11 nucleotides align to TRBD1. CDR3 size: 16 residues. Looked up from germline, CDR1 is MNHNY and CDR2 is SVGAGI (reference sequence). V was pared by 5 bases and J by 6 bases, with 12 bases of the junction left unmatched. CDR3: CASSHPSGTGGIEQYF. DNA of the CDR3: TGTGCCAGCAGTCATCCCTCCGGGACAGGGGGTATCGAGCAGTACTTC.

The genes are TRBV6-1 and TRBJ2-5; D gene ambiguous. The CDR3 contains 12 residues. Germline V gene sequence: CDR1 MNHNS, CDR2 SASEGT. V was pared by 6 bases and J by 6 bases, with 11 bases between. This CDR3 reads CASSDDGKTQYF. The CDR3 DNA is TGTGCCAGCAGCGACGATGGGAAGACCCAGTACTTC.

The chain carries TRBV3-1 and TRBJ2-7; unclear D gene. This CDR3 has 14 amino acids. Trimming cost V 4 bases and J 6 bases, with 16 bases left between them. Germline CDR1 LGHDT, CDR2 YNNKEL (reference sequence). The CDR3 DNA follows: TGTGCCAGCAGCCTCCGGTTGCAGCCTATCGAGCAGTACTTC. It specifies CASSLRLQPIEQYF.

The J gene is TRBJ2-2, the V gene TRBV29-1; possibly TRBD2 for D (5 bases). Between the trimmed V and J ends, which lost 6 bases and 0 bases, there was a span of 5 bases. Germline V gene lookup returns CDR1 SQVTM and CDR2 ANQGSEA. The CDR3 runs to 12 residues. This chain's CDR3 is CSVLANTGELFF. The CDR3 DNA reads TGCAGCGTACTAGCGAACACCGGGGAGCTGTTTTTT.

This clonotype has only a few counts. The chain joins TRBV20-1 to TRBJ2-1; 11 nucleotides line up with TRBD2. TRBJ2-7 explains the end of the DNA better; the J call may be wrong. Germline CDR1 DFQATT, CDR2 SNEGSKA (reference sequence). The CDR3 covers 15 residues. The DNA for the CDR3 is TGCAGTGCTCTGGGACTAGCGGAGCGATACAATGAGCAGTACTTC. Its protein product is CSALGLAERYNEQYF.